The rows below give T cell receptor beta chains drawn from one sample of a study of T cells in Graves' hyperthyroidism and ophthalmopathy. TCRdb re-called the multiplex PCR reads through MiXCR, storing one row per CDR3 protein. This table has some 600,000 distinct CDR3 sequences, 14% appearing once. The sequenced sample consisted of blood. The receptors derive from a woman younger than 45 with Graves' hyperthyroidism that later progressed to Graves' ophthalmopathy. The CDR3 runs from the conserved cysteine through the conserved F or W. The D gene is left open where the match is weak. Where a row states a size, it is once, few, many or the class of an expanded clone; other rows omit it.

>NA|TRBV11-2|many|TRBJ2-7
TGTGCCAGCAGCTTAGAATACTCAGCCGAGCAGTACTTC
CASSLEYSAEQYF
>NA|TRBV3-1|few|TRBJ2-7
TGTGCCAGCAGCCAAGTTTCCACAACCTACGAGCAGTACTTC
CASSQVSTTYEQYF
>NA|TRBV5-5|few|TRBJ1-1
TGTGCCAGCAGCTTGTATTTTTGGGACACTTTGAACACTGAAGCTTTCTTT
CASSLYFWDTLNTEAFF
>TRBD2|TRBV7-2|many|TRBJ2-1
TGTGCCAGCAGTTTTAGACTAGCGGGGGGTGAGCAGTTCTTC
CASSFRLAGGEQFF
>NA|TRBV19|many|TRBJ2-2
TGTGCCAGTAGTAGGGACGCCGACGCCGGGGAGCTGTTTTTT
CASSRDADAGELFF
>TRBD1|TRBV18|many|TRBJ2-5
TGTGCCAGCTCACCAGTAAGGGACAGAGAAGAGACCCAGTACTTC
CASSPVRDREETQYF
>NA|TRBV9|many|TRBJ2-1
TGTGCCAGCAGCCCACGAACAGACGGAGCGCGAAATGAGCAGTTCTTC
CASSPRTDGARNEQFF
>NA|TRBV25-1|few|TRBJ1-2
TGTGCCAGCAGTGAGGGGGGGTTATATGGCTACACCTTC
CASSEGGLYGYTF
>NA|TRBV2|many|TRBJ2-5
TGTGCCACCAGTTTCGGACGGCAAGAGACCCAGTACTTC
CATSFGRQETQYF
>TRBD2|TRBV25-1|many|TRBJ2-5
TGTGCCAGCAGTGAATCTAGCGGGAGGGCCAGCGAGACCCAGTACTTC
CASSESSGRASETQYF
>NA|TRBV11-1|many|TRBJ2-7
TGTGCCAGCAGCGATTACTACTCCTACGAGCAGTACTTC
CASSDYYSYEQYF
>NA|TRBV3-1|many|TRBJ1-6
TGTGCCAGCAGCCAGGGGGCCGATAATTCACCCCTCCACTTT
CASSQGADNSPLHF
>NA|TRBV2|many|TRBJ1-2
TGTGCCAGCGATGGAAAGGGGGGTGGCTACACCTTC
CASDGKGGGYTF
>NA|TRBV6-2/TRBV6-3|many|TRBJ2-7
TGTGCCAGCAGTTACTCGGTAATGCGACTCCCGTCCTTCGAGCAGTACTTC
CASSYSVMRLPSFEQYF
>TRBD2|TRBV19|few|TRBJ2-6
TGTGCCAGTAGCCGACTAGCGGGCGATACTGGGGCCAACGTCCTGACTTTC
CASSRLAGDTGANVLTF
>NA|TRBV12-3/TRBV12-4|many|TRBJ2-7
TGTGCCAGCAGTTTAGCGGGAGGTCCCTACGAGCAGTACTTC
CASSLAGGPYEQYF
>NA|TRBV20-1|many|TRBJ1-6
TGCAGTGCTAGGCAAATGGGGGGGCAGCTGGTGAATTCACCCCTCCACTTT
CSARQMGGQLVNSPLHF
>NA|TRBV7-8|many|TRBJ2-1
TGTGCCAGCAGCTTAGGGAGGACACTCTACAATGAGCAGTTCTTC
CASSLGRTLYNEQFF
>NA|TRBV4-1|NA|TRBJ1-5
TGCGCCAGCAGCCAAGGAGTAAGGACACAGGGTGGGCAGCCCCAGCATTTT
CASSQGVRTQGGQPQHF
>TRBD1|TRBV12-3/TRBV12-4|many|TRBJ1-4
TGTGCCAGCTCCCCGCTGGGACAGGGAGGAGAAAAACTGTTTTTT
CASSPLGQGGEKLFF
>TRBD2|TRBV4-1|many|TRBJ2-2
TGCGCCAGCACAGGACTAGCCACCGGGGAGCTGTTTTTT
CASTGLATGELFF
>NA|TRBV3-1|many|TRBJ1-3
TGTGCCAGCAGCCAGGACCGCTTCTCTGGAAACACCATATATTTT
CASSQDRFSGNTIYF
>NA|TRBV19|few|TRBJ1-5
TGTGCCAGTAGAGGGAGCAGTAGCAATCAGCCCCAGCATTTT
CASRGSSSNQPQHF
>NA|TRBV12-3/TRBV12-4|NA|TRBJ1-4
TGTGCCAGCAACAAAGGGGGTGCTAATGAAAAACTGTTTTTT
CASNKGGANEKLFF
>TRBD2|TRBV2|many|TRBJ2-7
TGTGCCAGCATTAGTAGCGGGAGGCGCTACGAGCAGTACTTC
CASISSGRRYEQYF
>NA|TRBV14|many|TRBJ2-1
TGTGCCAGCAGCCCACACGTCGACAGGGAGCAGTTCTTC
CASSPHVDREQFF
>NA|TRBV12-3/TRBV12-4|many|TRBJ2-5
TGTGCCAGCAGTTTCCCCTCCTTTGCAGAGACCCAGTACTTC
CASSFPSFAETQYF
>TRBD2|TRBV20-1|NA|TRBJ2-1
TGCAGTGCCCACCCGGGAGGGGGCAATGAGCAGTTCTTC
CSAHPGGGNEQFF
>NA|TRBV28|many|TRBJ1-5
TGTGCCAGCAGTCTTTTACTCCTCAGGGGTGGTAATCAGCCCCAGCATTTT
CASSLLLLRGGNQPQHF
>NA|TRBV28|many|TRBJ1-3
TGTGCCAGCAGGTTGGGGGCTGGAAACACCATATATTTT
CASRLGAGNTIYF
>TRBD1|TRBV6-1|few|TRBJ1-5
TGTGCCAGCAGTGAAGCGCAGGCAGGGGGGCAGCCCCAGCATTTT
CASSEAQAGGQPQHF
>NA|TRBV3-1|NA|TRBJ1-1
TGTGCCAGCAGCCAAGCGGCGTCTGCGAACACTGAAGCTTTCTTT
CASSQAASANTEAFF
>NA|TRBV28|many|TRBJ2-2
TGTGCCAGCGGGACGGCTACCGGGGAGCTGTTTTTT
CASGTATGELFF
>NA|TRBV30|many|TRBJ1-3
TGTGCCTGGAGTGAAGACACTGGAAACACCATATATTTT
CAWSEDTGNTIYF
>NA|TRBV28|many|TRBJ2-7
TGTGCCAGCAGTCCCCGAAGGCTAGCCTACGAGCAGTACTTC
CASSPRRLAYEQYF
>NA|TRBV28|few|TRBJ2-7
TGTGCCAGCAGCGTAACAGGGAGAACCTACGAGCAGTACTTC
CASSVTGRTYEQYF
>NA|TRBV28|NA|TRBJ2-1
TGTGCCAGCAGCACCGGCCCCTCGCAGGATGAGCAGTTCTTC
CASSTGPSQDEQFF
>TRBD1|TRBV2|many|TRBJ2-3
TGTGCCAGCAGGAGGGACAGGGGCTCAGATACGCAGTATTTT
CASRRDRGSDTQYF
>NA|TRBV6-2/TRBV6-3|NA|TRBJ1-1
TGTGCCAGCAGTTATTATTCCCAAGCTTTCTTT
CASSYYSQAFF
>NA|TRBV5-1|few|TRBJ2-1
TGCGCCAGCAGCTATAGCGGATTGCAGGGCGATGAGCAGTTCTTC
CASSYSGLQGDEQFF